The 22 T cell receptor beta chains presented below share a single source sample, sequenced in a study of patients and donors after allogeneic stem cell transplantation. In TCRdb, the RT-PCR reads were re-called with MiXCR into one record per CDR3 protein. Among around 23,000 distinct CDR3 sequences listed, about 42% were seen once. Sequencing was carried out using blood, either unsorted or a sorted T cell fraction (not recorded which). All receptors come from a human donor who was either an allogeneic HSCT recipient or a stem cell or donor lymphocyte infusion donor (not recorded which). It is not recorded whose cells these are; they may come from a transplant donor.

The chain has TRBV10-2 and TRBJ2-5, with D uncertain. This CDR3 spans 14 amino acids. The V gene's germline CDR1 is WSHSY and CDR2 SAAADI. V was trimmed by 4 bases and J by 5 bases, leaving 14 bases between them. CDR3 sequence reads: CASSGNPPRETQYF. The CDR3 region has the DNA TGCGCCAGCAGTGGGAACCCGCCGAGGGAGACCCAGTACTTC.

This clonotype has a handful of counts. The chain links TRBV12-3 or TRBV12-4 to TRBJ1-4, with D perhaps TRBD1 (6 bases). V was pared by 5 bases and J by 7 bases, with 14 bases between. The length of the CDR3 is 14 residues. The CDR3 region is CASSRTGLGEKLFF. Here the CDR3 DNA reads TGTGCCAGCAGTCGCACAGGGCTGGGTGAAAAACTGTTTTTT.

The V gene is TRBV5-1, the J gene TRBJ2-1, with TRBD2 identical over 9 bases. Germline V gives CDR1 SGHRS, CDR2 YFSETQ. The CDR3 is made up of 15 amino acids. V shed 0 bases, J shed 7 bases, and the junction held 5 bases outside the gene matches. The chain's CDR3 is CASSLGLAGLNEQFF. CDR3 bases: TGCGCCAGCAGCTTGGGGCTAGCGGGATTAAATGAGCAGTTCTTC.

The chain uses TRBV4-1 and TRBJ2-7; D is unresolved. Germline V gives CDR1 MGHRA, CDR2 YSYEKL. The CDR3 length is 14 residues. V shed 1 base and J shed 4 bases, with 11 bases lying between them. Here the CDR3 reads CASSQVVGIYEQYF. In nucleotides, the CDR3 is TGCGCCAGCAGCCAAGTCGTGGGAATTTACGAGCAGTACTTC.

This clonotype turned up a few times. The CDR3 spells CSAPWDGSSYEQYF. The CDR3 nucleotides read TGCAGTGCTCCATGGGACGGCAGCTCCTACGAGCAGTACTTC. The rearrangement uses TRBV20-1 and TRBJ2-7; D assignment may be TRBD1 or TRBD2 (5 bases each). The CDR3 sequence is 14 residues long. V was clipped by 5 bases and J by 0 bases, with 14 bases between them. Germline V gives CDR1 DFQATT, CDR2 SNEGSKA (reference sequence).

The chain combines TRBV18 with TRBJ2-3; 9 positions agree with TRBD1. The junction had 9 bases not matched to a gene; V was cut back by 6 bases and J by 2 bases. The germline gives CDR1 KGHSH, CDR2 LQKENI. This CDR3 comprises 16 residues. The CDR3 loop is CASSLFRQGDTDTQYF. CDR3 bases: TGTGCCAGCTCCCTTTTTCGACAGGGGGACACAGATACGCAGTATTTT.

The rearrangement links TRBV12-3 or TRBV12-4 to TRBJ2-2; 10 bases align to TRBD2. CDR3 length: 15 amino acids. V gave up 3 bases and J gave up 6 bases; unmatched junction bases: 4. The CDR3 is CASSFRLAGAGELFF. The CDR3 DNA is TGTGCCAGCAGTTTTCGTCTAGCGGGGGCCGGGGAGCTGTTTTTT.

The V and J genes are TRBV9 and TRBJ1-1, with a tentative D call TRBD1 (6 bases). This CDR3 has 14 residues. Germline V gene lookup returns CDR1 SGDLS and CDR2 YYNGEE. V was trimmed by 4 bases and J by 4 bases, leaving 14 bases between them. The CDR3 DNA follows: TGTGCCAGCAGCACAACCCCAGGGGCCACTGAAGCTTTCTTT. Translation: CASSTTPGATEAFF.

The genes are TRBV27 and TRBJ1-5; no clear D. The CDR3 loop spans 13 amino acids. In germline, CDR1 is MNHEY, CDR2 SMNVEV (reference sequence). V lost 3 bases, J lost 11 bases, and 14 bases lay in between. In DNA, the CDR3 is TGTGCCAGCAGTTTCTCGGGGTGGGCGGCCCAGCATTTT. Translated: CASSFSGWAAQHF.

The CDR3 protein is CASSRPGLAGITDTQYF. The CDR3 DNA follows: TGTGCCAGTAGTCGCCCGGGACTAGCGGGGATCACAGATACGCAGTATTTT. This chain uses TRBV19 with TRBJ2-3; TRBD2 matches 13 bases. The CDR3 covers 17 residues. In germline, CDR1 is LNHDA, CDR2 SQIVND (reference sequence). The V gene end was trimmed by 5 bases and the J gene end by 2 bases; junction bases not matched to a gene: 7. The variable domain in full, with the rest retrieved from reference TRBV19 and TRBJ2-3, is DGGITQSPKYLFRKEGQNVTLSCEQNLNHDAMYWYRQDPGQGLRLIYYSQIVNDFQKGDIAEGYSVSREKKESFPLTVTSAQKNPTAFYLCASSRPGLAGITDTQYFGPGTRLTVL.

V and J are TRBV5-4 and TRBJ2-7; weak D call: TRBD1 (5 bases). Germline values: CDR1 SGHNT, CDR2 YYREEE (reference sequence). This CDR3 has 14 amino acids. V shed 0 bases and J shed 2 bases, with 9 bases lying between them. The CDR3 DNA follows: TGTGCCAGCAGCTTGGGTGACAGTACCTACGAGCAGTACTTC. The encoded protein is CASSLGDSTYEQYF.

This clonotype has only a few counts. The rearrangement uses TRBV5-1 and TRBJ1-2; 8 bases are shared with TRBD1. CDR1 SGHRS and CDR2 YFSETQ come from the germline V gene. With V trimmed by 4 bases and J by 3 bases, 8 bases remained unmatched. CDR3 length equals 15 residues. CDR3 residues: CASSPDTGGDYGYTF. In DNA, the CDR3 is TGCGCCAGCAGCCCTGATACAGGGGGGGACTATGGCTACACCTTC.

V is TRBV10-3 and J is TRBJ2-1; TRBD1 might be the D (5 bases). V was cut by 6 bases and J by 0 bases, with 12 bases left in between. The germline gives CDR1 ENHRY, CDR2 SYGVKD. The CDR3 contains 15 residues. CDR3 nucleotides: TGTGCCATCAGCCGACAGAGTTCCTCCTACAATGAGCAGTTCTTC. Protein: CAISRQSSSYNEQFF.

This clonotype was counted at least ten times. The V call is TRBV3-1, the J call TRBJ2-2, with 8 bases fitting TRBD1. The CDR3 consists of 15 residues. CDR1 LGHDT and CDR2 YNNKEL come from the germline V gene (reference sequence). V gave up 5 bases and J gave up 5 bases; unmatched junction bases: 7. The DNA of the CDR3 is TGTGCCAGCAGCAAAGTGTGGACAGGGACCGGGGAGCTGTTTTTT. Encoded protein: CASSKVWTGTGELFF.

The rearrangement joins TRBV27 to TRBJ1-6; TRBD1 matches 7 bases. V shed 4 bases, J shed 8 bases, and the junction held 5 bases outside the gene matches. The germline V gene encodes CDR1 MNHEY and CDR2 SMNVEV (reference sequence). The CDR3 is 14 amino acids. CDR3 region: CASSWPGGHSPLHF. The CDR3 region has the DNA TGTGCCAGCAGTTGGCCAGGGGGTCATTCACCCCTCCACTTT.

This chain uses TRBV20-1 with TRBJ2-1, with a tentative D call TRBD2 (6 bases). This CDR3 has 14 residues. The germline gives CDR1 DFQATT, CDR2 SNEGSKA (reference sequence). Trimming stripped 3 bases from V and 5 bases from J, with 14 bases between. The chain's CDR3 is CSASPSVGDNEQFF. The DNA of the CDR3 is TGCAGTGCTAGCCCTAGCGTTGGGGACAATGAGCAGTTCTTC.

The V and J genes are TRBV4-1 and TRBJ1-5; D ambiguous. The length of the CDR3 is 16 residues. Looked up from germline, CDR1 is MGHRA and CDR2 is YSYEKL. The V gene lost 0 bases and the J gene lost 0 bases, with 9 bases spanning the gap. The CDR3 spells CASSQESVYSNQPQHF. The CDR3 DNA sequence: TGCGCCAGCAGCCAAGAGAGCGTTTATAGCAATCAGCCCCAGCATTTT.

This clonotype was found once. V and J are TRBV20-1 and TRBJ2-7; D gene uncertain. The V end lost 0 bases, the J end lost 3 bases, and 12 bases lay between the germline ends. Germline V lookup: CDR1 DFQATT, CDR2 SNEGSKA (reference sequence). The CDR3 runs to 14 residues. The CDR3 DNA is TGCAGTGCTAGAGATCGTGGATACCGCTACGAGCAGTACTTC. Translating it yields CSARDRGYRYEQYF.

This chain joins TRBV15 and TRBJ2-3; 10 bases are a match to TRBD2. Germline V lookup: CDR1 LNHNV, CDR2 YYDKDF (reference sequence). Trimming took 3 bases from V and 0 from J; bases not matched to a gene: 12. CDR3 length: 19 amino acids. The CDR3 loop reads CATSRALAGSRPSTDTQYF. CDR3 nucleotide sequence: TGTGCCACCAGCAGGGCACTAGCGGGGAGCCGACCTAGCACAGATACGCAGTATTTT.

There are a few counts of this clonotype. The chain employs TRBV29-1 and TRBJ1-2; 9 bases match TRBD1. J lost 8 bases, V lost 4 bases, and 8 bases had no gene match. Germline assignment: CDR1 SQVTM and CDR2 ANQGSEA. The CDR3 is 13 amino acids. This CDR3 reads CSVADNRGLGYTF. CDR3 sequence (DNA): TGCAGCGTTGCGGACAACAGGGGGCTGGGCTACACCTTC.

The rearrangement uses TRBV6-6 and TRBJ2-2; 11 bases match TRBD2. The CDR3 contains 15 residues. V lost 6 bases, J lost 5 bases, and 5 bases stayed unmatched. Germline V gene sequence: CDR1 MNHNY, CDR2 SVGAGI (reference sequence). CDR3 in amino acids: CASSLAGGPTGELFF. CDR3 nucleotide sequence: TGTGCCAGCAGCTTAGCGGGAGGGCCTACCGGGGAGCTGTTTTTT.

This chain uses TRBV5-1 with TRBJ1-6; D not resolved. The CDR3 covers 16 residues. With 1 base removed from V and 7 bases from J, the gap between germline ends came to 15 bases. The V gene's germline CDR1 is SGHRS and CDR2 YFSETQ. CDR3 amino acids: CASSLWAWGMNSPLHF. As DNA, the CDR3 is TGCGCCAGCAGCTTGTGGGCGTGGGGAATGAATTCACCCCTCCACTTT.